The 24 T cell receptor beta chains below all came from one sample that was sequenced in a study of shared clonotypes between healthy human individuals. TCRdb's copy holds only in-frame clones and misses some; the assay was immunoSEQ multiplex PCR. Of 2,500,000 or so clones detected, around 90% appear once; the ten largest clones hold about 0.13%. Input material: naive CD4+ T cells sorted from blood. Regarding subset: CD45RA+ positively selected. The source is a man younger than 30 in good health.

J is TRBJ1-1 and V is TRBV5-3; 7 positions match TRBD1. TRBV5-3 is an ORF; its function is uncertain. This CDR3 comprises 15 residues. V dropped 3 bases and J dropped 7; count of bases not matched to a gene: 12. CDR3 nucleotides: TGTGCCAGAAGCTCGGGAGACAGGGAAGCGGGTGAAGCTTTCTTT. It translates to CARSSGDREAGEAFF.

The chain couples TRBV6-1 to TRBJ2-7, with 8 bases identical to TRBD1. The CDR3 spans 14 residues. Trimming removed 5 bases from V and 6 bases from J; junction bases left unmatched: 9. Germline lookup yields CDR1 MNHNS and CDR2 SASEGT. CDR3 bases: TGTGCCAGCAGTTCCCTAGGGGGGACAGGCGAGCAGTACTTC. It encodes CASSSLGGTGEQYF.

The chain couples TRBV18 to TRBJ2-7; 7 bases align to TRBD1. The CDR3 covers 13 residues. The germline CDR1 and CDR2 sequences are KGHSH and LQKENI. V lost 2 bases to trimming and J lost 3 bases; unmatched junction nucleotides: 1. CDR3 coding DNA: TGTGCCAGCTCACCAGACAGGGACTACGAGCAGTACTTC. It codes for CASSPDRDYEQYF.

This clone was seen just once. The gene calls are TRBV15 and TRBJ2-1; possible D gene TRBD2, 5 bases. Trimming pared 3 bases from V and 6 bases from J, leaving 15 bases between. The length of the CDR3 is 15 residues. The V gene's germline CDR1 is LNHNV and CDR2 YYDKDF (reference sequence). The CDR3 nucleotides read TGTGCCACCAGCAGCCCGGTACTCGGAGGCAATGAGCAGTTCTTC. Translated, it gives CATSSPVLGGNEQFF.

The gene calls are TRBV7-9 and TRBJ2-5; 9 bases agree with TRBD1. In germline, CDR1 is SEHNR, CDR2 FQNEAQ (reference sequence). This CDR3 has 14 residues. With V trimmed by 5 bases and J by 4 bases, 5 bases remained unmatched. CDR3 DNA: TGTGCCAGCAGCACGCGGACAGGGGCAGAGACCCAGTACTTC. This sequence encodes CASSTRTGAETQYF.

The rearrangement links TRBV18 to TRBJ2-6, with TRBD2 matching 10 bases. Per germline, CDR1 KGHSH and CDR2 LQKENI. This CDR3 spans 19 amino acids. V was pared by 1 base and J by 0 bases, with 6 bases of the junction left unmatched. The CDR3 nucleotides read TGTGCCAGCTCACCACGGGCTAGCGGGGGTGTCTCTGGGGCCAACGTCCTGACTTTC. Translated, it gives CASSPRASGGVSGANVLTF.

With regard to this clone: This CDR3 is also generated by other DNA sequences in the sample. The gene calls are TRBV5-1 and TRBJ2-1; TRBD2 matches at 11 bases. The junction had 7 bases not matched to a gene; V was cut back by 7 bases and J by 4 bases. The CDR3 is made up of 15 amino acids. The germline gives CDR1 SGHRS, CDR2 YFSETQ. The CDR3 is CASRTGTSGYNEQFF. The DNA for the CDR3 is TGCGCCAGCCGAACCGGGACTAGCGGATACAATGAGCAGTTCTTC.

The chain is built from TRBV23-1 and TRBJ2-7; no reliable D call. TRBV23-1 is treated as an ORF (open reading frame) with a function not yet certain. This CDR3 spans 13 amino acids. Trimming left V 5 bases short and J 0 bases short, with 8 bases between. CDR3 region: CASSRGTSYEQYF. CDR3 sequence (DNA): TGCGCCAGCAGTAGAGGAACCTCCTACGAGCAGTACTTC.

The rearrangement uses TRBV2 and TRBJ2-7; no firm D call. V shed 5 bases and J shed 3 bases, with 14 bases lying between them. CDR3 length: 14 residues. Germline CDR1 reads SNHLY; CDR2 reads FYNNEI. CDR3 DNA: TGTGCCAGCAGTTCCGACCCGCCCGGCTACGAGCAGTACTTC. Amino acid sequence: CASSSDPPGYEQYF.

The chain joins TRBV28 to TRBJ1-2; D remains unclear. The CDR3 spans 14 residues. The V end was cut by 6 bases, the J end by 1 base, with 12 bases between. Per the germline V gene, CDR1 is MDHEN and CDR2 is SYDVKM. This CDR3 is CASREAKHNYGYTF. CDR3 DNA: TGTGCCAGCAGGGAGGCGAAACATAACTATGGCTACACCTTC.

This chain links TRBV6-1 with TRBJ1-2; D is unresolved. The CDR3 has 11 residues. V lost 6 bases and J lost 9, with 11 bases in between. CDR1 is MNHNS and CDR2 is SASEGT in the germline V gene. The CDR3 region has the DNA TGTGCCAGCAGCCGTACCGGGAGCTACACCTTC. It is translated as CASSRTGSYTF.

The rearrangement links TRBV30 to TRBJ2-5; D may be TRBD2 (5 bases). Trimming pared 4 bases from V and 7 bases from J, leaving 22 bases between. Germline CDR1 is GTSNPN and CDR2 is SVGIG (reference sequence). This CDR3 comprises 15 residues. CDR3 coding DNA: TGTGCCTGGACGGCCCGGGAAAGTAAGACCGGGACCCAGTACTTC. Protein sequence: CAWTARESKTGTQYF.

This clone was seen a single time. The chain combines TRBV7-9 with TRBJ1-1; D possibly corresponds to TRBD1 (6 bases). CDR1 and CDR2 from the germline V gene are SEHNR and FQNEAQ (reference sequence). Between the trimmed V and J ends, which lost 5 bases and 5 bases, there was a span of 12 bases. The CDR3 sequence is 13 residues long. In DNA form, the CDR3 reads TGTGCCAGCAGCCTTGGGGGCCAGACTGAAGCTTTCTTT. Amino acids: CASSLGGQTEAFF.

J is TRBJ2-1 and V is TRBV9, with TRBD2 matching 10 bases. V shed 4 bases, J shed 9 bases, and the junction held 10 bases outside the gene matches. Looked up from germline, CDR1 is SGDLS and CDR2 is YYNGEE. This CDR3 comprises 15 residues. In DNA form, the CDR3 reads TGTGCCAGCAGCACCGGGACTAGCGAATCGGCTGAGCAGTTCTTC. Amino acid sequence: CASSTGTSESAEQFF.

The chain is built from TRBV5-1 and TRBJ2-4; D is undetermined. The V end lost 0 bases, the J end lost 4 bases, and 8 bases lay between the germline ends. Germline CDR1 reads SGHRS; CDR2 reads YFSETQ. CDR3 length equals 14 residues. In nucleotides, the CDR3 is TGCGCCAGCAGCTTGGCCGGGCAGAAAAACATTCAGTACTTC. Translation: CASSLAGQKNIQYF.

With regard to this clone: Other DNA sequences in this specimen translate into the identical CDR3. The rearrangement uses TRBV7-2 and TRBJ2-7, with 11 bases identical to TRBD2. CDR3 length: 15 residues. V was pared by 4 bases and J by 2 bases, with 4 bases of the junction left unmatched. The germline gives CDR1 SGHTA, CDR2 FQGNSA. CDR3 protein: CASSSLAGGPYEQYF. CDR3 in DNA: TGTGCCAGCAGCTCGTTAGCGGGAGGGCCCTACGAGCAGTACTTC.

The genes are TRBV5-6 and TRBJ2-7; possible D gene TRBD2, 5 bases. This CDR3 comprises 13 residues. V was trimmed by 0 bases and J by 6 bases, leaving 10 bases between them. Germline V gene lookup returns CDR1 SGHDT and CDR2 YYEEEE. CDR3 residues: CASSLGGGPEQYF. The CDR3 DNA reads TGTGCCAGCAGCTTGGGTGGAGGACCCGAGCAGTACTTC.

The chain uses TRBV20-1 and TRBJ2-4; D is unresolved. Germline CDR1 is DFQATT and CDR2 is SNEGSKA (reference sequence). The V and J ends lost 5 bases and 8 bases respectively, with 10 bases between them. The CDR3 consists of 11 residues. The CDR3 loop is CSALRKDIQYF. CDR3 DNA: TGCAGTGCTCTACGGAAGGACATTCAGTACTTC.

This clone was counted between two and nine times. V and J are TRBV2 and TRBJ2-5, with 8 bases aligning to TRBD1. The V segment lost 1 base and the J segment 2 bases; nucleotides outside the gene matches: 3. There are 15 residues in the CDR3. Germline V gene lookup returns CDR1 SNHLY and CDR2 FYNNEI. CDR3 nucleotides: TGTGCCAGCAGTGAAGGGACAGGGATTCAAGAGACCCAGTACTTC. The encoded protein is CASSEGTGIQETQYF.

The chain carries TRBV7-2 and TRBJ2-3; 9 positions agree with TRBD1. Trimming removed 5 bases from V and 4 bases from J; junction bases left unmatched: 4. Germline CDR1 is SGHTA and CDR2 is FQGNSA. The CDR3 has 14 amino acids. The CDR3 coding sequence is TGTGCCAGCAGCACTAGACAGGGGGCAGATACGCAGTATTTT. Protein product: CASSTRQGADTQYF.

The chain joins TRBV27 to TRBJ2-7; possible D gene TRBD2, 5 bases. From germline, CDR1 is MNHEY and CDR2 SMNVEV (reference sequence). The V gene lost 5 bases and the J gene lost 9 bases, with 32 bases spanning the gap. The CDR3 contains 18 residues. CDR3 loop: CASSPSVGELTPFVWQYF. The DNA of the CDR3 is TGTGCCAGCAGTCCCTCGGTCGGGGAATTGACCCCATTTGTATGGCAGTACTTC.

This clone appeared a single time. A junction boundary mismatches the germline segment, possibly from a read error. The chain combines TRBV7-7 with TRBJ2-3; D ambiguous. Germline CDR1 is SSHAT and CDR2 is FNYEAQ (reference sequence). CDR3 length: 13 amino acids. This CDR3 reads CASSLDATDTQYF. The CDR3 DNA is TGTGCTAGCAGCTTAGACGCTACAGATACGCAGTATTTT.

The chain carries TRBV7-9 and TRBJ1-4; 9 nucleotides agree with TRBD1. This CDR3 contains 13 residues. Trimming cost V 5 bases and J 12 bases; bases outside gene matches: 7. Germline V gives CDR1 SEHNR, CDR2 FQNEAQ (reference sequence). The CDR3 sequence: CASSRGQGTQLFF. CDR3 sequence (DNA): TGTGCCAGCAGCCGGGGACAGGGTACCCAACTGTTTTTT.

The rearrangement links TRBV9 to TRBJ1-6, with unresolved D. The germline CDR1 and CDR2 sequences are SGDLS and YYNGEE. There are 14 residues in the CDR3. The V end lost 3 bases, the J end lost 8 bases, and 12 bases lay between the germline ends. DNA for the CDR3: TGTGCCAGCAGCGAAGACCCGGACCATTCACCCCTCCACTTT. Residues: CASSEDPDHSPLHF.